Each of the 14 T cell receptor beta chains below was sequenced from the same sample in a study of blood T cell repertoires in COVID-19. Sequenced by immunoSEQ multiplex PCR; TCRdb stores in-frame clones only, minus some. The sample carries roughly 29,000 clones, roughly 83% recorded once. The source material was peripheral blood. The receptors stem from an elderly man with active COVID-19.

The chain recombines TRBV5-1 with TRBJ2-3; D remains ambiguous. From germline, CDR1 is SGHRS and CDR2 YFSETQ. CDR3 length: 15 amino acids. The V gene lost 0 bases and the J gene lost 4 bases, with 12 bases spanning the gap. The CDR3 coding sequence is TGCGCCAGCAGCTTGGCGGGTGCTGTGGCAGATACGCAGTATTTT. It translates to CASSLAGAVADTQYF.

The chain combines TRBV5-6 with TRBJ1-5; D is possibly TRBD1 (5 bases). The CDR3 is 13 amino acids. Deletions cut 4 bases from V and 5 bases from J, with 10 bases between. In germline, CDR1 is SGHDT, CDR2 YYEEEE. The CDR3 bases are TGTGCCAGCAGCGGACGACAGCATCAGCCCCAGCATTTT. This gives the protein CASSGRQHQPQHF.

V is TRBV5-1 and J is TRBJ2-1, with 13 bases identical to TRBD2. The CDR3 consists of 16 residues. Germline V gene data show CDR1 as SGHRS and CDR2 as YFSETQ. J was trimmed by 5 bases and V by 5 bases; bases with no gene match: 7. The CDR3 DNA sequence: TGCGCCAGCAGGCCGGGACTAGCGGGGACAGACAATGAGCAGTTCTTC. This translates into CASRPGLAGTDNEQFF.

The CDR3 reads CASSQEGDRIGGYTF. CDR3 nucleotide sequence: TGCGCCAGCAGCCAAGAGGGGGACAGAATAGGTGGCTACACCTTC. This chain uses TRBV4-1 with TRBJ1-2, with TRBD1 matching over 7 bases. Germline V gene sequence: CDR1 MGHRA, CDR2 YSYEKL. CDR3 size: 15 residues. J gave up 7 bases and V 0 bases, and 8 bases lay outside the gene matches.

The chain uses TRBV7-9 and TRBJ1-5, with TRBD1 matching over 8 bases. J was trimmed by 0 bases and V by 8 bases; bases with no gene match: 6. CDR3 length: 15 amino acids. CDR1 is SEHNR and CDR2 is FQNEAQ in the germline V gene (reference sequence). CDR3 sequence: CASQPGGVSNQPQHF. For the CDR3, the DNA is TGTGCCAGCCAACCAGGGGGCGTTAGCAATCAGCCCCAGCATTTT.

The chain links TRBV18 to TRBJ1-4; 8 nucleotides agree with TRBD1. V shed 4 bases, J shed 7 bases, and the junction held 8 bases outside the gene matches. The CDR3 is made up of 15 amino acids. Germline V gene lookup returns CDR1 KGHSH and CDR2 LQKENI. The CDR3 sequence: CASSLLRTGSEKLFF. CDR3 nucleotides: TGTGCCAGCTCACTCCTCCGGACAGGGAGTGAAAAACTGTTTTTT.

The gene calls are TRBV29-1 and TRBJ1-1, with TRBD1 identical over 8 bases. V was clipped by 5 bases and J by 4 bases; unmatched bases: 6. The germline V gene encodes CDR1 SQVTM and CDR2 ANQGSEA. The CDR3 sequence is 13 residues long. The CDR3 DNA reads TGCAGCGTTTCCGACAGGGGTTTCACTGAAGCTTTCTTT. Translation: CSVSDRGFTEAFF.

This chain joins TRBV19 and TRBJ1-2; D remains unclear. CDR1 and CDR2 from the germline V gene are LNHDA and SQIVND (reference sequence). V was trimmed by 9 bases and J by 1 base, leaving 18 bases between them. The CDR3 spans 15 residues. Here the CDR3 reads CASSSSPFLNYGYTF. DNA for the CDR3: TGTGCCAGCAGTTCCTCCCCCTTTCTTAACTATGGCTACACCTTC.

The rearrangement uses TRBV24-1 and TRBJ1-2; 8 positions agree with TRBD1. The V segment lost 4 bases and the J segment 5 bases; nucleotides outside the gene matches: 5. Germline CDR1 is KGHDR and CDR2 is SFDVKD. The CDR3 totals 14 residues. In DNA form, the CDR3 reads TGTGCCACCAGTGAAGTGGACAGGGATTATGGCTACACCTTC. It specifies CATSEVDRDYGYTF.

This chain links TRBV4-1 with TRBJ1-1, with TRBD1 as a possible D gene (6 bases). Germline CDR1 and CDR2: MGHRA and YSYEKL. The V end was cut by 3 bases, the J end by 3 bases, with 14 bases between. The CDR3 contains 15 residues. The CDR3, as DNA: TGCGCCAGCAGCCACACAGTAACAGGGTACACTGAAGCTTTCTTT. Translation: CASSHTVTGYTEAFF.

The gene calls are TRBV6-6 and TRBJ2-7; the match to TRBD1 covers 8 bases. Unmatched junction bases numbered 10, after V lost 6 bases and J lost 3 bases. The CDR3 is 15 amino acids. CDR1 MNHNY and CDR2 SVGAGI come from the germline V gene (reference sequence). The CDR3 bases are TGTGCCAGCAGCTTTGACAGGGGACTTGACTACGAGCAGTACTTC. Amino acids: CASSFDRGLDYEQYF.

The rearrangement joins TRBV9 to TRBJ1-2, with D hard to call. Germline V CDR1 and CDR2: SGDLS, YYNGEE. V lost 0 bases and J lost 0, with 9 bases in between. The CDR3 has 15 residues. The CDR3 nucleotides are TGTGCCAGCAGCGTAGAAGGTCTAGCTAACTATGGCTACACCTTC. This translates into CASSVEGLANYGYTF.

The chain has TRBV7-9 and TRBJ1-2; 9 bases agree with TRBD1. CDR3 length: 17 amino acids. The germline V gene has CDR1 SEHNR and CDR2 FQNEAQ (reference sequence). The J segment lost 4 bases and the V segment lost 2 bases, leaving 11 bases of the junction unmatched. The CDR3 reads CASSLLGGGQGSYGYTF. As DNA, the CDR3 is TGTGCCAGCAGCTTATTAGGCGGGGGACAGGGAAGCTATGGCTACACCTTC.

This clone was counted between two and nine times. This rearrangement joins TRBV19 to TRBJ1-2; TRBD1 agrees at 7 bases. Germline V gene lookup returns CDR1 LNHDA and CDR2 SQIVND (reference sequence). The CDR3 runs to 13 residues. The J segment lost 8 bases and the V segment lost 2 bases, leaving 5 bases of the junction unmatched. CDR3 sequence: CASSITGVNGYTF. The CDR3 coding sequence is TGTGCCAGTAGTATAACAGGGGTTAACGGCTACACCTTC. Looking up the rest from reference TRBV19 and TRBJ1-2 gives the full variable domain: DGGITQSPKYLFRKEGQNVTLSCEQNLNHDAMYWYRQDPGQGLRLIYYSQIVNDFQKGDIAEGYSVSREKKESFPLTVTSAQKNPTAFYLCASSITGVNGYTFGSGTRLTVV.